The 4 T cell receptor beta chains below all came from one sample that was sequenced in a study of tumor and adjacent non-tumor tissue in lung cancer. RNA was extracted from bulk tissue without any cell sorting. The library came from three nested PCR rounds adapted from ARM-PCR protocols. TCRdb called the multiplex PCR reads again in MiXCR, with one record for every CDR3 protein. The data contain under 100,000 distinct CDR3 sequences, around two thirds of them singletons. Sequencing was done on a sample of lung tumor tissue. These receptors originate from a woman between 65 and 79 years old with non-small cell lung cancer.

V usage is TRBV12-3 or TRBV12-4 and J usage is TRBJ2-1; 7 nucleotides agree with TRBD1. The CDR3 extends over 15 amino acids. The ends lost 7 bases at V and 9 bases at J; junction bases unmatched: 15. CDR3: CASNSETGEIGEQFF. The CDR3, as DNA: TGTGCCAGCAATTCCGAAACAGGGGAGATAGGTGAGCAGTTCTTC.

Points on this clonotype: The junction departs from germline at one end; a sequencing error may be responsible. This sequence joins TRBV4-1 and TRBJ1-1; D unclear. The CDR3 contains 14 residues. Germline V gives CDR1 MGHRA, CDR2 YSYEKL. The CDR3 spells CVSSTRTENTEAFF. In DNA, the CDR3 is TGTGTCAGCAGCACCCGGACGGAGAACACTGAAGCTTTCTTT.

This clonotype was recorded only once. The rearrangement joins TRBV12-3 or TRBV12-4 to TRBJ2-1; D perhaps matches TRBD1 (5 bases). V dropped 1 base and J dropped 11 bases, with 12 bases sitting between them. The CDR3 sequence is 13 residues long. The DNA of the CDR3 is TGTGCCAGCAGTTTAGAGCACAGGCAAAAGCAGTTCTTC. This gives the protein CASSLEHRQKQFF.

Remarks on this clonotype: The junction and the germline gene differ at one end; a read error may be behind it. The J gene is TRBJ2-2, the V gene TRBV29-1; 7 bases are a match to TRBD2. CDR1 SQVTM and CDR2 ANQGSEA come from the germline V gene. There are 12 residues in the CDR3. In DNA, the CDR3 is TGCAGCGCTAGGACTAGTGCCGGGGAGCTGTTATTT. Protein sequence: CSARTSAGELLF.